This T cell receptor (beta chain) was found in a study of T cell responses to AZD1222 COVID-19 vaccine. With respect to this clone: Its specificity is not known.

Losses at the gene ends were 2 bases for V and 2 bases for J; bases not matched to a gene: 4. The CDR3 runs 15 residues. The germline gives CDR1 ENHRY, CDR2 SYGVKD. Profiled with immunoSEQ multiplex PCR; TCRdb holds only in-frame clones, not every one. The profile shows about 140,000 clones, 85% to 90% of them singletons. Broader study findings: White British donors predominated, females outnumbered males, and clonal diversity was possibly underestimated. At baseline, just a handful of AZD1222 recipients tested seropositive. Increased Spike-specific TCR breadth and depth were observed after two AZD1222 doses.

V and J are TRBV10-3 and TRBJ2-3, with 7 bases matching TRBD1. The sample consisted of peripheral blood, taken 28 days after the second AZD1222 dose. The TCR originated in an adult who received the AZD1222 COVID-19 vaccine. The CDR3 region is CAISETGTATDTQYF. The DNA of the CDR3 is TGTGCCATCAGTGAGACCGGGACAGCCACAGATACGCAGTATTTT.